Listed below are T cell receptor beta chains from one sample, sequenced in a study of T cells in Graves' hyperthyroidism and ophthalmopathy. TCRdb itself ran the multiplex PCR reads through MiXCR, one entry per CDR3 protein. This table holds about 540,000 distinct CDR3 sequences, 46% found once. The sample taken for sequencing was peripheral blood or thyroid tissue (not recorded which). These receptors originate from a woman aged 18-30 years with Graves' hyperthyroidism. The CDR3 runs from the conserved cysteine through the conserved F or W. The order of the fields is D gene, J gene, V gene, clone size, CDR3 DNA, CDR3 protein. A D gene is named only where the DNA matches it firmly. The size of a clone is reported for some rows only, either as once, few or many, or as a class for expanded clones.

d_gene: .
j_gene: TRBJ1-2
v_gene: TRBV29-1
abundance: many
CDR3nt: TGCAGCGTTGAAGGCTCTGGGGGCGGCTACACCTTC
CDR3aa: CSVEGSGGGYTF

d_gene: .
j_gene: TRBJ1-5
v_gene: TRBV2
abundance: few
CDR3nt: TGTGCCAGCAGCCCCGCCAGCTTCAATCAGCCCCAGCATTTT
CDR3aa: CASSPASFNQPQHF

d_gene: TRBD1
j_gene: TRBJ2-5
v_gene: TRBV2
abundance: .
CDR3nt: TGTGCCAGCAGGGGGACAGGAGGCAATCAGCCCCAGTACTTC
CDR3aa: CASRGTGGNQPQYF

d_gene: TRBD1
j_gene: TRBJ1-1
v_gene: TRBV7-9
abundance: .
CDR3nt: TGTGCCAGCAGCCGGGACAGAGGAACGACAGCTTTCTTT
CDR3aa: CASSRDRGTTAFF

d_gene: .
j_gene: TRBJ1-1
v_gene: TRBV7-6
abundance: .
CDR3nt: TGTGCCAGCAGCTTCCCTCAGACAGGTACCACTGAAGCTTTCTTT
CDR3aa: CASSFPQTGTTEAFF

d_gene: TRBD1
j_gene: TRBJ2-7
v_gene: TRBV24-1
abundance: many
CDR3nt: TGTGCCCTCCGGACAGGGGCCTACGAGCAGTACTTC
CDR3aa: CALRTGAYEQYF

d_gene: TRBD1
j_gene: TRBJ1-6
v_gene: TRBV10-3
abundance: .
CDR3nt: TGTGCCATAGGACAGGAAAATTCACCCCTCCACTTT
CDR3aa: CAIGQENSPLHF

d_gene: .
j_gene: TRBJ1-1
v_gene: TRBV19
abundance: .
CDR3nt: TGTGCCAGTAGGGTGGCCCGAGACAGGACTAGGAACACTGAAGCTTTCTTT
CDR3aa: CASRVARDRTRNTEAFF

d_gene: .
j_gene: TRBJ1-1
v_gene: TRBV29-1
abundance: many
CDR3nt: TGCAGCGCCTCAGGGGAAACTGAAGCTTTCTTT
CDR3aa: CSASGETEAFF

d_gene: TRBD1
j_gene: TRBJ1-4
v_gene: TRBV20-1
abundance: few
CDR3nt: TGCAGTGCCCGACAGGGGCGGAATGAAAAACTGTTTTTT
CDR3aa: CSARQGRNEKLFF

d_gene: .
j_gene: TRBJ1-1
v_gene: TRBV10-3
abundance: .
CDR3nt: TGTGCCATCAGTTATGAAGCTTTCTTT
CDR3aa: CAISYEAFF

d_gene: .
j_gene: TRBJ1-6
v_gene: TRBV15
abundance: .
CDR3nt: TGTGCCACCAGCAGAGATCCAGGGGCAAATTCACCCCTCCACTTT
CDR3aa: CATSRDPGANSPLHF

d_gene: .
j_gene: TRBJ1-5
v_gene: TRBV2
abundance: .
CDR3nt: TGTGCCAGCAGCCCCAGTACAGGGCTCAATCAGCCCCAGCATTTT
CDR3aa: CASSPSTGLNQPQHF

d_gene: .
j_gene: TRBJ1-5
v_gene: TRBV7-9
abundance: .
CDR3nt: TGTGCCAGCAGCCCTTGGACAGATGGGCAGCCCCAGCATTTT
CDR3aa: CASSPWTDGQPQHF

d_gene: .
j_gene: TRBJ1-1
v_gene: TRBV7-2
abundance: once
CDR3nt: TGTGCCAGCAGCCAAGGTCCGGGACTCGAGAACACTGAAGCTTTCTTT
CDR3aa: CASSQGPGLENTEAFF

d_gene: .
j_gene: TRBJ1-6
v_gene: TRBV10-3
abundance: .
CDR3nt: TGTGCCATCAGTGAGTCGGCAGGGGAGGAATCACCCCTCCACTTT
CDR3aa: CAISESAGEESPLHF

d_gene: .
j_gene: TRBJ2-2
v_gene: TRBV29-1
abundance: .
CDR3nt: TGCAGCGTTGAACTCTCGGGGGACACCGGGGAGCTGTTTTTT
CDR3aa: CSVELSGDTGELFF

d_gene: .
j_gene: TRBJ1-4
v_gene: TRBV6-5
abundance: few
CDR3nt: TGTGCCAGCAGTTACGGGTATCGGGAAAAACTGTTTTTT
CDR3aa: CASSYGYREKLFF

d_gene: .
j_gene: TRBJ2-5
v_gene: TRBV2
abundance: .
CDR3nt: TGTGCCAGCATTCGTTCCGTAGGGGCTATGGCGGAGACCCAGTACTTC
CDR3aa: CASIRSVGAMAETQYF

d_gene: .
j_gene: TRBJ2-7
v_gene: TRBV10-3
abundance: few
CDR3nt: TGTGCCAGCACTCCTGACCCCTCAGGGGTGGGCTACGAGCAGTACTTC
CDR3aa: CASTPDPSGVGYEQYF

d_gene: .
j_gene: TRBJ2-7
v_gene: TRBV29-1
abundance: .
CDR3nt: TGCAGCGCTCTCGAAGGGGACTACGAGCAGTACTTC
CDR3aa: CSALEGDYEQYF

d_gene: .
j_gene: TRBJ1-5
v_gene: TRBV7-9
abundance: .
CDR3nt: TGTGCCAGCAGCTTAGGCCCCAGGGTAGCAAATCAGCCCCAGCATTTT
CDR3aa: CASSLGPRVANQPQHF

d_gene: .
j_gene: TRBJ1-1
v_gene: TRBV7-6
abundance: few
CDR3nt: TGTGCCAGCAGTTCGGCCGCTATGAACACTGAAGCTTTCTTT
CDR3aa: CASSSAAMNTEAFF

d_gene: .
j_gene: TRBJ2-7
v_gene: TRBV7-9
abundance: .
CDR3nt: TGTGCCAGCAGCCAAGACCCCGGGTCCTACCCCTACGAGCAGTACTTC
CDR3aa: CASSQDPGSYPYEQYF

d_gene: TRBD1
j_gene: TRBJ2-7
v_gene: TRBV29-1
abundance: many
CDR3nt: TGCAGCGTTGCACCCTACGGGCAGGGGGCTTACGAGCAGTACTTC
CDR3aa: CSVAPYGQGAYEQYF

d_gene: TRBD1
j_gene: TRBJ1-4
v_gene: TRBV25-1
abundance: few
CDR3nt: TGTGCCAGCAGACACGGGACAGTAGGCGAAAAACTGTTTTTT
CDR3aa: CASRHGTVGEKLFF